These T cell receptor beta chains were read from a single sample in a study of cytomegalovirus exposure and HLA in healthy donors. Clones were read by immunoSEQ multiplex PCR, and TCRdb kept only the in-frame ones, dropping some. The repertoire holds 150,000 to 200,000 clones, 78% seen once, with approximately 6% in the top ten. The sample comprised PBMCs. These receptors were collected from a woman in her 30s in good health and CMV-seropositive. Both conserved end residues are part of each CDR3. Fields, in order: V gene, D gene, J gene, clone size, CDR3 protein, CDR3 DNA. D genes are given only for firm matches. Rows give clone size only sometimes, using once, few, many, or a class for an expanded clone.

v_gene: TRBV7-6; d_gene: .; j_gene: TRBJ2-3; abundance: .; CDR3aa: CASSLAWAATSTDTQYF; CDR3nt: TGTGCCAGCAGCTTAGCGTGGGCAGCCACTAGCACAGATACGCAGTATTTT
v_gene: TRBV19; d_gene: .; j_gene: TRBJ1-2; abundance: .; CDR3aa: CASRGWETGYTF; CDR3nt: TGTGCCAGTAGGGGGTGGGAGACCGGCTACACCTTC
v_gene: TRBV28; d_gene: .; j_gene: TRBJ2-6; abundance: .; CDR3aa: CASISLSLGANVLTF; CDR3nt: TGTGCCAGCATTTCTCTCTCTCTCGGGGCCAACGTCCTGACTTTC
v_gene: TRBV4-1; d_gene: .; j_gene: TRBJ1-1; abundance: few; CDR3aa: CASSQRAFRDTNTEAFF; CDR3nt: TGCGCCAGCAGCCAAAGAGCGTTTAGGGACACCAACACTGAAGCTTTCTTT
v_gene: TRBV29-1; d_gene: TRBD1; j_gene: TRBJ2-6; abundance: once; CDR3aa: CSVETGGARHLSGANVLTF; CDR3nt: TGCAGCGTTGAGACAGGGGGTGCCCGACACCTTTCTGGGGCCAACGTCCTGACTTTC
v_gene: TRBV5-6; d_gene: TRBD1; j_gene: TRBJ1-1; abundance: few; CDR3aa: CASSGDSWAEAFF; CDR3nt: TGTGCCAGCAGCGGGGACAGCTGGGCTGAAGCTTTCTTT
v_gene: TRBV18; d_gene: TRBD1; j_gene: TRBJ1-6; abundance: once; CDR3aa: CASSPPRGDNSPLHF; CDR3nt: TGTGCCAGCTCGCCTCCCAGGGGGGATAATTCACCCCTCCACTTT
v_gene: TRBV10-2; d_gene: .; j_gene: TRBJ1-5; abundance: .; CDR3aa: CASTAGGNQPQHF; CDR3nt: TGCGCCAGCACGGCTGGAGGGAATCAGCCCCAGCATTTT
v_gene: TRBV18; d_gene: .; j_gene: TRBJ2-3; abundance: .; CDR3aa: CASSLSSNTQYF; CDR3nt: TGTGCCAGCTCACTCTCTTCTAATACGCAGTATTTT
v_gene: TRBV5-1; d_gene: .; j_gene: TRBJ1-1; abundance: .; CDR3aa: CASSAGVPLQGNTEAFF; CDR3nt: TGCGCCAGCAGCGCGGGAGTCCCTCTCCAGGGGAACACTGAAGCTTTCTTT
v_gene: TRBV6-5; d_gene: TRBD2; j_gene: TRBJ2-5; abundance: .; CDR3aa: CASSFPGGQETQYF; CDR3nt: TGTGCCAGCAGTTTCCCGGGGGGTCAAGAGACCCAGTACTTC
v_gene: TRBV6-5; d_gene: .; j_gene: TRBJ2-4; abundance: .; CDR3aa: CASRHSLSTKNIQYF; CDR3nt: TGTGCCAGCAGGCATAGCCTGTCAACCAAAAACATTCAGTACTTC
v_gene: TRBV6-6; d_gene: TRBD1; j_gene: TRBJ1-1; abundance: .; CDR3aa: CASSFQVGQITEAFF; CDR3nt: TGTGCCAGCAGTTTTCAGGTGGGACAGATCACTGAAGCTTTCTTT
v_gene: TRBV9; d_gene: .; j_gene: TRBJ2-5; abundance: .; CDR3aa: CASSVVEGRLETQYF; CDR3nt: TGTGCCAGCAGCGTAGTGGAGGGCCGGCTAGAGACCCAGTACTTC
v_gene: TRBV7-8; d_gene: .; j_gene: TRBJ2-7; abundance: .; CDR3aa: CASSLVSNEQYF; CDR3nt: TGTGCCAGCAGCTTAGTTTCCAACGAGCAGTACTTC
v_gene: TRBV5-6; d_gene: .; j_gene: TRBJ2-7; abundance: once; CDR3aa: CASSLTPGSDEQYF; CDR3nt: TGTGCCAGCAGCTTAACCCCAGGGTCGGACGAGCAGTACTTC
v_gene: TRBV6-5; d_gene: .; j_gene: TRBJ1-2; abundance: .; CDR3aa: CASSYTDRHYGYTF; CDR3nt: TGTGCCAGCAGTTACACCGACAGACACTATGGCTACACCTTC
v_gene: TRBV11-2; d_gene: TRBD1; j_gene: TRBJ2-7; abundance: few; CDR3aa: CASSLGTGYEQYF; CDR3nt: TGTGCCAGCAGCTTAGGGACAGGTTACGAGCAGTACTTC
v_gene: TRBV7-8; d_gene: .; j_gene: TRBJ1-1; abundance: .; CDR3aa: CASSLIEPGRTEAFF; CDR3nt: TGTGCCAGCAGCTTAATCGAGCCGGGGAGAACGGAAGCTTTCTTT
v_gene: TRBV7-9; d_gene: .; j_gene: TRBJ2-3; abundance: few; CDR3aa: CASSLGVITTDTQYF; CDR3nt: TGTGCCAGCAGCCTTGGAGTGATAACCACAGATACGCAGTATTTT
v_gene: TRBV5-4; d_gene: TRBD1; j_gene: TRBJ2-5; abundance: .; CDR3aa: CASSGDRGQETQYF; CDR3nt: TGTGCCAGCAGCGGCGACAGGGGGCAGGAGACCCAGTACTTC
v_gene: TRBV5-4; d_gene: TRBD2; j_gene: TRBJ2-1; abundance: .; CDR3aa: CASSVAGGREQFF; CDR3nt: TGTGCCAGCAGCGTAGCGGGGGGTCGGGAGCAGTTCTTC
v_gene: TRBV4-1; d_gene: .; j_gene: TRBJ2-2; abundance: .; CDR3aa: CASSRVGVYGELFF; CDR3nt: TGCGCCAGCAGCCGGGTCGGGGTTTACGGGGAGCTGTTTTTT
v_gene: TRBV28; d_gene: TRBD1; j_gene: TRBJ2-2; abundance: .; CDR3aa: CASFGQEFNTGELFF; CDR3nt: TGTGCCAGCTTCGGACAGGAATTTAACACCGGGGAGCTGTTTTTT
v_gene: TRBV6-1; d_gene: .; j_gene: TRBJ1-6; abundance: .; CDR3aa: CASSEGRLDSPLHF; CDR3nt: TGTGCCAGCAGTGAGGGGAGGTTGGATTCACCCCTCCACTTT
v_gene: TRBV6-6; d_gene: .; j_gene: TRBJ1-2; abundance: .; CDR3aa: CASRAGLNGYTF; CDR3nt: TGTGCCAGCAGAGCCGGGTTGAATGGCTACACCTTC
v_gene: TRBV28; d_gene: .; j_gene: TRBJ1-2; abundance: .; CDR3aa: CASSSQGWGYTF; CDR3nt: TGTGCCAGCAGTTCACAGGGTTGGGGCTACACCTTC
v_gene: TRBV27; d_gene: TRBD1; j_gene: TRBJ1-5; abundance: .; CDR3aa: CASSQQGAINQPQHF; CDR3nt: TGTGCCAGCAGTCAACAGGGGGCCATCAATCAGCCCCAGCATTTT
v_gene: TRBV19; d_gene: TRBD2; j_gene: TRBJ2-1; abundance: .; CDR3aa: CASSSGLAGSYNEQFF; CDR3nt: TGTGCCAGTAGTTCCGGACTAGCCGGGTCCTACAATGAGCAGTTCTTC
v_gene: TRBV11-3; d_gene: TRBD2; j_gene: TRBJ2-1; abundance: .; CDR3aa: CASSFSGSKINEQFF; CDR3nt: TGTGCCAGCAGCTTTAGCGGGAGCAAAATAAATGAGCAGTTCTTC
v_gene: TRBV7-2; d_gene: .; j_gene: TRBJ2-1; abundance: .; CDR3aa: CASSLASGPYNEQFF; CDR3nt: TGTGCCAGCAGCTTAGCATCAGGGCCATACAATGAGCAGTTCTTC
v_gene: TRBV12-2; d_gene: .; j_gene: TRBJ1-1; abundance: .; CDR3aa: CASRKIEPGQAPNTEAFF; CDR3nt: TGTGCAAGTCGCAAAATTGAACCGGGACAGGCGCCGAACACTGAAGCTTTCTTT
v_gene: TRBV2; d_gene: .; j_gene: TRBJ1-1; abundance: .; CDR3aa: CASSDLVQGTEAFF; CDR3nt: TGTGCCAGCAGTGATTTAGTTCAGGGAACTGAAGCTTTCTTT
v_gene: TRBV19; d_gene: TRBD1; j_gene: TRBJ1-2; abundance: .; CDR3aa: CASLGAGTGGAGYGYTF; CDR3nt: TGTGCCAGTTTGGGAGCCGGGACAGGGGGCGCGGGCTATGGCTACACCTTC
v_gene: TRBV7-6; d_gene: .; j_gene: TRBJ2-4; abundance: few; CDR3aa: CASSLGTGGTGGVNIQYF; CDR3nt: TGTGCCAGCAGCTTAGGGACAGGTGGGACCGGGGGAGTAAACATTCAGTACTTC
v_gene: TRBV4-1; d_gene: TRBD1; j_gene: TRBJ1-2; abundance: .; CDR3aa: CASSQLQGAGGYTF; CDR3nt: TGCGCCAGCAGCCAACTACAGGGGGCGGGTGGCTACACCTTC
v_gene: TRBV19; d_gene: .; j_gene: TRBJ2-6; abundance: .; CDR3aa: CASSSQGIGANVLTF; CDR3nt: TGTGCCAGTAGTTCGCAGGGTATTGGGGCCAACGTCCTGACTTTC
v_gene: TRBV5-1; d_gene: .; j_gene: TRBJ2-1; abundance: few; CDR3aa: CASSLPSDSYNEQFF; CDR3nt: TGCGCCAGCAGCTTACCTAGCGACTCCTACAATGAGCAGTTCTTC